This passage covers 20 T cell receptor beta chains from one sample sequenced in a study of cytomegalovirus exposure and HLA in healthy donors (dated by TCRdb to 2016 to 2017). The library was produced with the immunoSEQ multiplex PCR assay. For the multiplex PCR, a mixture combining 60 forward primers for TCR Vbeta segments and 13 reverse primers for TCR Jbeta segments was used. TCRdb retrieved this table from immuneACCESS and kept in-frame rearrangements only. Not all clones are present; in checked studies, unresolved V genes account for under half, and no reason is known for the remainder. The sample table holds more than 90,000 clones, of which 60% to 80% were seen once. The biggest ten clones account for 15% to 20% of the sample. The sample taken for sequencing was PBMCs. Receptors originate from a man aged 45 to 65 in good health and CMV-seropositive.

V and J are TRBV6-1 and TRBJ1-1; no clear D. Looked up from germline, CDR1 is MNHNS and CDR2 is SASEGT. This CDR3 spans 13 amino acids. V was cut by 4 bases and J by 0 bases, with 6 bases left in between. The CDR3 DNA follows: TGTGCCAGCAGTGCCAGGCTGAACACTGAAGCTTTCTTT. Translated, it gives CASSARLNTEAFF.

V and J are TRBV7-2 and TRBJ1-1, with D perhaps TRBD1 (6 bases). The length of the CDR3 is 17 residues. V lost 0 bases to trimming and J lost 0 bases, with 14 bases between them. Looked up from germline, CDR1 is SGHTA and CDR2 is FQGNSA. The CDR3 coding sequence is TGTGCCAGCAGCTTAGCCCCGGGGGGGGCTTTGAACACTGAAGCTTTCTTT. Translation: CASSLAPGGALNTEAFF.

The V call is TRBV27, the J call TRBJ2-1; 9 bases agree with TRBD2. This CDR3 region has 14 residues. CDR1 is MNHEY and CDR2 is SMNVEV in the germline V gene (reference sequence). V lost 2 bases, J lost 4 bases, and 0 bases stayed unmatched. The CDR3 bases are TGTGCCAGCAGTTTAACTAGCGGGTACAATGAGCAGTTCTTC. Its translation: CASSLTSGYNEQFF.

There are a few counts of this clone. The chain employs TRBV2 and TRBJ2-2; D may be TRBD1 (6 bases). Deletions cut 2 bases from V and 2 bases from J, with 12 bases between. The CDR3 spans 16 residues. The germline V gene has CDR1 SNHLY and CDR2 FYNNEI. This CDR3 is CASSEFGQRNTGELFF. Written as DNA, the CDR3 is TGTGCCAGCAGTGAATTCGGACAGCGAAACACCGGGGAGCTGTTTTTT.

The CDR3 coding sequence is TGTGCCAGTAGTGGTACAGGGCTGTTAGCTGCGCTTGAAGCTTTCTTT. Translating it yields CASSGTGLLAALEAFF. This chain connects TRBV19 to TRBJ1-1; D may be TRBD1 (6 bases). V lost 5 bases, J lost 7 bases, and 23 bases lay in between. The V gene's germline CDR1 is LNHDA and CDR2 SQIVND (reference sequence). CDR3 length: 16 residues.

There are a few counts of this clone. The DNA for the CDR3 is TGTGCCAGCAGTGAGGGGCGGTATACGCAGTATTTT. Protein product: CASSEGRYTQYF. The chain links TRBV6-1 to TRBJ2-3; a weak D match, TRBD1 (5 bases). Germline CDR1 MNHNS, CDR2 SASEGT. CDR3 length: 12 amino acids. Trimming took off 3 bases at V and 7 bases at J, with 8 bases between the two ends.

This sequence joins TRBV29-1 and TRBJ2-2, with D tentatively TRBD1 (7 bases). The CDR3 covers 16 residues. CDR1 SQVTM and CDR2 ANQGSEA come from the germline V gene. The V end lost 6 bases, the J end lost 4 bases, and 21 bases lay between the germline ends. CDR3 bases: TGCAGCGTCCCCGAACCTGGACAGGAGGGCACCGGGGAGCTGTTTTTT. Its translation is CSVPEPGQEGTGELFF.

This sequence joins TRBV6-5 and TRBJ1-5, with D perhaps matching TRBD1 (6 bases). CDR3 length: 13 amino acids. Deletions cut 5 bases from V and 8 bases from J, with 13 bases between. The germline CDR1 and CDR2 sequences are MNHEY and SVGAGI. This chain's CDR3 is CASSRGAHKPQHF. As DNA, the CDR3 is TGTGCCAGCAGTCGGGGGGCCCATAAGCCCCAGCATTTT.

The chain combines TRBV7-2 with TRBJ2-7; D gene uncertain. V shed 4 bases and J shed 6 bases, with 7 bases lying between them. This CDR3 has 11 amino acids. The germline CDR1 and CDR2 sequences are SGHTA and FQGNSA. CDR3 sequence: CASSSLREQYF. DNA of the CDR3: TGTGCCAGCAGCTCCCTGCGCGAGCAGTACTTC.

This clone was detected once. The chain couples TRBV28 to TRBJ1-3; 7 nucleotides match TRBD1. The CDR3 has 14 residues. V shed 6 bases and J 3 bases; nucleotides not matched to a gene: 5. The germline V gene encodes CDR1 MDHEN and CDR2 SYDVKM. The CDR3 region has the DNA TGTGCCAGCAGGCTACAGGGGAATGGAAACACCATATATTTT. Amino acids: CASRLQGNGNTIYF.

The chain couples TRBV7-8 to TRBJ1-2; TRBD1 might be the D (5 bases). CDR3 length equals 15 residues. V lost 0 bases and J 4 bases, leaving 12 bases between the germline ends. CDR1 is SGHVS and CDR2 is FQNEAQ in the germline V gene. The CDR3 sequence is CASSLAGRAGYGYTF. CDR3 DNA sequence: TGTGCCAGCAGCTTAGCCGGCAGGGCAGGCTATGGCTACACCTTC. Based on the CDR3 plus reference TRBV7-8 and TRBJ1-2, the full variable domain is GAGVSQSPRYKVAKRGQDVALRCDPISGHVSLFWYQQALGQGPEFLTYFQNEAQLDKSGLPSDRFFAERPEGSVSTLKIQRTQQEDSAVYLCASSLAGRAGYGYTFGSGTRLTVV.

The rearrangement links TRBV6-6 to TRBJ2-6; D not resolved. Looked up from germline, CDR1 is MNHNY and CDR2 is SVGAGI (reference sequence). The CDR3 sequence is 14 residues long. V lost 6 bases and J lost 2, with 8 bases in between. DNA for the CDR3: TGTGCCAGCAGGCCCAGCGCTGGGGCCAACGTCCTGACTTTC. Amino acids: CASRPSAGANVLTF.

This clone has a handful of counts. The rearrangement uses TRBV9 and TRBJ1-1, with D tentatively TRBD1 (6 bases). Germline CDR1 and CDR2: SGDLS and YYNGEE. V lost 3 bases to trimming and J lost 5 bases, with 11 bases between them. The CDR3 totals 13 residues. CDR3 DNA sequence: TGTGCCAGCAGCGACCACAGGGTAACTGAAGCTTTCTTT. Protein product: CASSDHRVTEAFF.

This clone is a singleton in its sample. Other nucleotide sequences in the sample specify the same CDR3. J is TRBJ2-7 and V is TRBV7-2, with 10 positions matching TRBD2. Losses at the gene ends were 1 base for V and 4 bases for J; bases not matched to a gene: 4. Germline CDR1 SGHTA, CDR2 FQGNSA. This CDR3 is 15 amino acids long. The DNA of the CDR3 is TGTGCCAGCAGCTTAGGGCTAGCGGGAGTGTACGAGCAGTACTTC. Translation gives CASSLGLAGVYEQYF.

CDR3 sequence (DNA): TGTGCCAGCAGGGACTTGTTTTCGATCACTGAAGCTTTCTTT. Its protein product is CASRDLFSITEAFF. The chain links TRBV28 to TRBJ1-1; the D is unclear. Germline CDR1 and CDR2: MDHEN and SYDVKM. V was shortened by 6 bases and J by 4 bases, with 15 bases between the two germline ends. This CDR3 is built from 14 residues.

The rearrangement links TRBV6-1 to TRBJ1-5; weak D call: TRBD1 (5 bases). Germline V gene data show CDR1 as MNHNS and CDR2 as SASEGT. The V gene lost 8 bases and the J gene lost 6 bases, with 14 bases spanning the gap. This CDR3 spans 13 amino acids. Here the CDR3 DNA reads TGTGCCAGCGGAGGGGCAGCCGGTCAGCCCCAGCATTTT. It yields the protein CASGGAAGQPQHF.

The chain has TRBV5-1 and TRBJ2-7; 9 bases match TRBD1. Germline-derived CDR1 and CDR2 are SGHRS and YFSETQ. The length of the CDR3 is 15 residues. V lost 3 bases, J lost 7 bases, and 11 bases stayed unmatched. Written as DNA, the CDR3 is TGCGCCAGCAGCTCGACCGGGACAGGGCATCGGGAGCAGTACTTC. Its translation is CASSSTGTGHREQYF. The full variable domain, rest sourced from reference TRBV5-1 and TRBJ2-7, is KAGVTQTPRYLIKTRGQQVTLSCSPISGHRSVSWYQQTPGQGLQFLFEYFSETQRNKGNFPGRFSGRQFSNSRSEMNVSTLELGDSALYLCASSSTGTGHREQYFGPGTRLTVT.

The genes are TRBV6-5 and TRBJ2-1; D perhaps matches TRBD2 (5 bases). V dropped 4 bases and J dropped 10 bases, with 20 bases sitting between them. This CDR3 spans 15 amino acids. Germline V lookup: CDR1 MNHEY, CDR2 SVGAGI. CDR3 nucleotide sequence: TGTGCCAGCAGTTCGCCAAGGAGCGGCGAGTCGGAGCAGTTCTTC. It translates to CASSSPRSGESEQFF.

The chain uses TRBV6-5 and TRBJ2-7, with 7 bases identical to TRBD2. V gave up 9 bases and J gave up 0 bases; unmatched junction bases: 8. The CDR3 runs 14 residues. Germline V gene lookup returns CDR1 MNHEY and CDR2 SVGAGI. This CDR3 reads CASRGEPSSYEQYF. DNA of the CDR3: TGTGCCAGTCGGGGGGAACCAAGCTCCTACGAGCAGTACTTC.

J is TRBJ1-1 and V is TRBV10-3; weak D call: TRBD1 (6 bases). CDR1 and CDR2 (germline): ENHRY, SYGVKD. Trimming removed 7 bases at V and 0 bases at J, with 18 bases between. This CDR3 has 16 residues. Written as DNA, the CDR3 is TGTGCCATCAAGGGGACCCTAAACAGGGTGAACACTGAAGCTTTCTTT. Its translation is CAIKGTLNRVNTEAFF.